The text below deals with one T cell receptor beta chain. Antigen: not known. The entry originates in a study of T cell responses to AZD1222 COVID-19 vaccine. Study-level points and caveats: When two AZD1222 doses had been given, Spike-specific TCR breadth and depth rose. Donors were largely white British and mainly female; clonal diversity was possibly underestimated. As reported, nearly half of all spike-specific TCRs target variant regions that are unmutated.

Using immunoSEQ multiplex PCR, the repertoire was profiled, and TCRdb retains in-frame clones only, with some absent. The sample has 100,000 or so clones, around nine tenths seen once. The CDR3 runs 16 residues. V gave up 5 bases and J gave up 3 bases, with 20 bases separating them. Looked up from germline, CDR1 is SGHTA and CDR2 is FQGNSA. This sample comprised peripheral blood, obtained on day 0 of AZD1222 vaccination. This sequence joins TRBV7-2 and TRBJ2-7, with D unclear. The sequence derives from an adult in good health. The CDR3 DNA reads TGTGCCAGCAGCCCAAAGGGCGGCAATACGGGCTACGAGCAGTACTTC. It is translated as CASSPKGGNTGYEQYF.